A selection of T cell receptor beta chains follows, all from one sample in a study of glioma-infiltrating T cells. TCRdb used MiXCR to reprocess the multiplex PCR reads, holding one entry per CDR3 protein. This table holds approximately 140,000 distinct CDR3 sequences, under 25% found once. Sequenced: glioma tissue, nonneoplastic brain tissue, or PBMCs (not recorded which). These TCRs come from a human donor with low-grade glioma or glioblastoma, undergoing nonglioma brain surgery, or in good health (not recorded which). Both conserved end residues are part of each CDR3. Fields, in order: clone size, V gene, D gene, J gene, CDR3 DNA, CDR3 protein. The D gene is left open where the match is weak. The listing skips clone size in some rows; elsewhere it reads once, few, many or a size class.

few	TRBV7-9	NA	TRBJ1-5	TGTGCCAGCCAGGGAATAGGACCTTGTTGGGATAGCAATCAGCCCCAGCATTTT	CASQGIGPCWDSNQPQHF
NA	TRBV5-6	TRBD2	TRBJ2-1	TGTGCCAGCAGCAACAACCGGGGGGATGAGCAGTTCTTC	CASSNNRGDEQFF
many	TRBV27	TRBD1	TRBJ2-2	TGTGCCAGCAGCGCAAGGGGGCGAGGCGGGGAGCTGTTTTTT	CASSARGRGGELFF
many	TRBV20-1	NA	TRBJ1-6	TGCAGTGCTAGAGCTCTGAGCTCCTATAATTCACCCCTCCACTTT	CSARALSSYNSPLHF
few	TRBV28	NA	TRBJ2-4	TGTGCCAGCAACCCCGTTGGGGTAGCCAAAAACATTCAGTACTTC	CASNPVGVAKNIQYF
NA	TRBV10-3	NA	TRBJ2-4	TGTGCCAGTAGCCCATACAGCCAAAAAAACATTCAGTACTTC	CASSPYSQKNIQYF
NA	TRBV19	TRBD1	TRBJ1-2	TGTGCCAGTAGCCAACAGGGGCTGGGTGGCTACACCTTC	CASSQQGLGGYTF
few	TRBV7-2	TRBD2	TRBJ2-5	TGTGCCAGCAGCGCAACTAGCGGGGGGGGAACCCAGTACTTC	CASSATSGGGTQYF
many	TRBV6-1	NA	TRBJ2-1	TGTGCCAGCAGCAACGGGCTGTCCAACAATGAGCAGTTCTTC	CASSNGLSNNEQFF
NA	TRBV5-1	TRBD1	TRBJ2-1	TGCGCCAGCAGCTTGCAGGGGGATTGGCAGTTCTTC	CASSLQGDWQFF
NA	TRBV6-4	TRBD1	TRBJ2-5	TGTGCCAGCAGTGACTCGACAGGGGATGAGACCCAGTACTTC	CASSDSTGDETQYF
few	TRBV7-9	NA	TRBJ1-4	TGTGCCAGCAGCTTAGAAAGAATCAGCCCTAAACTGTTTTTT	CASSLERISPKLFF
NA	TRBV11-2	NA	TRBJ2-5	TGTGCCAGCAGCTTAACCCCCGAGACCCAGTACTTC	CASSLTPETQYF
many	TRBV15	NA	TRBJ1-2	TGTGCCACCAGCGCCGGGAGGGACTATGGCTACACCTTC	CATSAGRDYGYTF
few	TRBV7-9	NA	TRBJ1-2	TGTGCCAGCAGCTCGACAGGAGGCTACTATGGCTACACCTTC	CASSSTGGYYGYTF
NA	TRBV5-6	NA	TRBJ1-6	TGTGCCAGCAGCTTGGTCGCCTCCTATTCACCCCTCCACTTT	CASSLVASYSPLHF
many	TRBV7-2	TRBD2	TRBJ2-3	TGTGCCAGCAGCTTAACGTCTAGCGGGGGGGCTAGCACAGATACGCAGTATTTT	CASSLTSSGGASTDTQYF
few	TRBV18	NA	TRBJ2-5	TGTGCCAGCTCACCGGAGGCGACCCAGTACTTC	CASSPEATQYF
once	TRBV2	TRBD1	TRBJ1-6	TGTGCCAGCAGTGAAGGGGGACAGTCGAGCTCACCCCTCCACTTT	CASSEGGQSSSPLHF
few	TRBV20-1	TRBD2	TRBJ2-5	TGCAGTTGGACTAGCGGGGGGGCTGAGGATGAAGAGACCCAGTACTTC	CSWTSGGAEDEETQYF
NA	TRBV12-3/TRBV12-4	NA	TRBJ2-1	TGTGCCAGCAGTTTTTTCCATGAGCAGTTCTTC	CASSFFHEQFF
NA	TRBV2	TRBD1	TRBJ1-1	TGTGCCAGCAGCATGGACAGGGTGAGGCCTGAAGCTTTCTTT	CASSMDRVRPEAFF
many	TRBV6-6	NA	TRBJ1-1	TGTGCCAGCAGTTACTCGACCGGGGTGTACACTGAAGCTTTCTTT	CASSYSTGVYTEAFF
many	TRBV4-2	TRBD1	TRBJ1-6	TGTGCCAGCAGCCAAGGGGGACAGGGGACAAATTCACCCCTCCACTTT	CASSQGGQGTNSPLHF
few	TRBV4-1	NA	TRBJ1-1	TGCGCCAGCAGCCTTGCTGGGGGAAGAGAAGCTTTCTTT	CASSLAGGREAFF
NA	TRBV7-6	NA	TRBJ1-1	TGTGCCAGCAGCTTAGTCGGGGGGGGGAACACTGAAGCTTTCTTT	CASSLVGGGNTEAFF
NA	TRBV12-3/TRBV12-4	NA	TRBJ2-1	TGTGCCATTGGACAGGGAGGGTCCTACAATGAGCAGTTCTTC	CAIGQGGSYNEQFF
few	TRBV19	NA	TRBJ1-2	TGTGCCAGTAGTTGGGGCAACTATGGCTACACCTTC	CASSWGNYGYTF
many	TRBV7-8	NA	TRBJ1-1	TGTGCCAGCAGCTTAAACAGAATGAACACTGAAGCTTTCTTT	CASSLNRMNTEAFF
NA	TRBV2	NA	TRBJ1-1	TGTGCCAGCCCAACCCCCGGGGGCACTGAAGCTTTCTTT	CASPTPGGTEAFF
few	TRBV20-1	TRBD2	TRBJ2-5	TGCAGTGCACCAAACAGACTAGCGGGGGCTTTGCAAGAGACCCAGTACTTC	CSAPNRLAGALQETQYF
NA	TRBV4-1	NA	TRBJ2-6	TGCGCCAGCAGCCAAGACTGGGGGACTTCTGGGGCCAACGTCCTGACTTTC	CASSQDWGTSGANVLTF
few	TRBV6-4	NA	TRBJ1-1	TGTGCCAGCAGGGAGACCTCGGCCCAGAGGGCTTTCTTT	CASRETSAQRAFF
many	TRBV6-1	TRBD2	TRBJ2-1	TGTGCCAGCAGTTTACGAGCGGGGGCGGGGAATGAGCAGTTCTTC	CASSLRAGAGNEQFF
many	TRBV6-1	TRBD2	TRBJ2-5	TGTGCCAGCAGGCGAAAAGCGGGGGGCCAAGAGACCCAGTACTTC	CASRRKAGGQETQYF
NA	TRBV14	NA	TRBJ2-5	TGTGCCAGCAGCCAGAATAGTAGGGAGACCCAGTACTTC	CASSQNSRETQYF
NA	TRBV24-1	NA	TRBJ2-5	TGTTCCACCAGTGACACCCCGGGCCTCCGGGAAGAGACCCAGTACTTC	CSTSDTPGLREETQYF
NA	TRBV6-4	NA	TRBJ2-2	TGTGCCAGCAGTGGGGGAGTAGAGGACACCGGGGAGCTGTTTTTT	CASSGGVEDTGELFF
many	TRBV27	NA	TRBJ2-3	TGTGCCACCCCGGACCGAGATAACACAGATACGCAGTATTTT	CATPDRDNTDTQYF
many	TRBV7-9	NA	TRBJ1-2	TGTGCCAGCAGCTCTAGTAGGACATCGTCCTATGGCTACACCTTC	CASSSSRTSSYGYTF
many	TRBV24-1	TRBD2	TRBJ2-1	TGTGCCACCAGTGCCAGGCCCGGGGGAGGGTTCTACAATGAGCAGTTCTTC	CATSARPGGGFYNEQFF
many	TRBV20-1	TRBD2	TRBJ2-1	TGCAGTGCTGGTAGCGGGGGGTACAATGAGCAGTTCTTC	CSAGSGGYNEQFF
few	TRBV20-1	NA	TRBJ2-5	TGCAGTGCTAGATTTCCCCGGGGGAACCAAGAGACCCAGTACTTC	CSARFPRGNQETQYF
NA	TRBV3-1	NA	TRBJ2-2	TGTGCCAGCAGCCAAGATCTTGGTAGCGGGGAGCTGTTTTTT	CASSQDLGSGELFF
few	TRBV20-1	NA	TRBJ1-3	TGCAGTGCTAGGGTACAGGGCGTTGGAAACACCATATATTTT	CSARVQGVGNTIYF
NA	TRBV11-2	TRBD2	TRBJ2-3	TGTGCCAGCAGCTCGGGACTAGCGGGGGTTAAAAGGACAGATACGCAGTATTTT	CASSSGLAGVKRTDTQYF
few	TRBV28	NA	TRBJ1-3	TGTGCCAGCACCCCGGACGGAAACTCTGGAAACACCATATATTTT	CASTPDGNSGNTIYF
NA	TRBV5-5	NA	TRBJ2-1	TGTGCCAGCAGCTTGGGGCACACCAGCTCCTACAATGAGCAGTTCTTC	CASSLGHTSSYNEQFF